These 19 T cell receptor beta chains were sequenced from one sample in a study of patients and donors after allogeneic stem cell transplantation. MiXCR, run by TCRdb on the RT-PCR reads, gives a single entry per CDR3 protein. Of several thousand distinct CDR3 sequences listed, roughly 24% are singletons. Sequences were obtained from blood, either unsorted or a sorted T cell fraction (not recorded which). Receptor source: a human donor who was either an allogeneic HSCT recipient or a stem cell or donor lymphocyte infusion donor (not recorded which). It is not recorded whose cells these are; they may come from a transplant donor.

The rearrangement links TRBV20-1 to TRBJ2-1; D may be TRBD2 (6 bases). V dropped 0 bases and J dropped 5 bases, with 11 bases sitting between them. The CDR3 has 14 amino acids. Germline-derived CDR1 and CDR2 are DFQATT and SNEGSKA (reference sequence). CDR3 bases: TGCAGTGCTAGAGACCGGGACTCGGACAATGAGCAGTTCTTC. This gives the protein CSARDRDSDNEQFF.

This clonotype was recorded a few times. This chain uses TRBV7-2 with TRBJ2-2; no definite D call. V was cut by 7 bases and J by 3 bases, with 9 bases left in between. Germline V gives CDR1 SGHTA, CDR2 FQGNSA. This CDR3 is built from 13 residues. CDR3 nucleotide sequence: TGTGCCAGCAACAGATACTACACCGGGGAGCTGTTTTTT. This codes for CASNRYYTGELFF.

The chain has TRBV15 and TRBJ1-5; D not resolved. V was clipped by 5 bases and J by 3 bases, with 11 bases between them. Germline V gene data show CDR1 as LNHNV and CDR2 as YYDKDF (reference sequence). The CDR3 sequence is 14 residues long. CDR3 sequence reads: CATSQRAYNQPQHF. CDR3 nucleotide sequence: TGTGCCACCAGCCAACGGGCGTACAATCAGCCCCAGCATTTT. Full variable domain (outside the CDR3, taken from reference TRBV15 and TRBJ1-5): DAMVIQNPRYQVTQFGKPVTLSCSQTLNHNVMYWYQQKSSQAPKLLFHYYDKDFNNEADTPDNFQSRRPNTSFCFLDIRSPGLGDTAMYLCATSQRAYNQPQHFGDGTRLSIL.

This clonotype is medium-sized in the sample. This chain connects TRBV4-2 to TRBJ2-3; no clear D gene. Trimming stripped 3 bases from V and 0 bases from J, with 7 bases between. Germline CDR1 is LGHNA and CDR2 is YNFKEQ. There are 14 residues in the CDR3. The chain's CDR3 is CASSHPESTDTQYF. The CDR3 DNA reads TGTGCCAGCAGCCATCCTGAAAGCACAGATACGCAGTATTTT.

This clonotype counts as medium-sized. J is TRBJ1-1 and V is TRBV4-1; D is undetermined. CDR1 and CDR2 (germline): MGHRA, YSYEKL. Trimming shortened V by 4 bases and J by 3 bases, and 15 bases separated the two germline ends. The CDR3 loop spans 15 amino acids. CDR3 sequence reads: CASSPVPNEDTEAFF. In DNA form, the CDR3 reads TGCGCCAGCAGCCCTGTCCCCAATGAGGACACTGAAGCTTTCTTT.

This clonotype was counted only a few times. This sequence joins TRBV27 and TRBJ1-2; D ambiguous. Per the germline V gene, CDR1 is MNHEY and CDR2 is SMNVEV (reference sequence). The CDR3 is 14 residues long. The germline V and J ends were trimmed by 5 bases and 7 bases, with 17 bases remaining between them. CDR3 DNA sequence: TGTGCCAGCAGTGCCAATCTTGGGGAGGGTGGCTACACCTTC. Translated, it gives CASSANLGEGGYTF.

This chain joins TRBV7-2 and TRBJ2-1; 10 nucleotides match TRBD2. CDR1 is SGHTA and CDR2 is FQGNSA in the germline V gene. The J segment lost 7 bases and the V segment lost 5 bases, leaving 8 bases of the junction unmatched. This CDR3 has 15 amino acids. The CDR3 spells CASSAGLAGVNEQFF. DNA for the CDR3: TGTGCCAGCAGCGCGGGGCTAGCGGGGGTAAATGAGCAGTTCTTC.

By sample fraction, this clonotype is medium-sized. CDR3 region: CSAPAGTEQETQYF. The CDR3 region has the DNA TGCAGTGCTCCCGCCGGGACAGAACAAGAGACCCAGTACTTC. V usage is TRBV20-1 and J usage is TRBJ2-5; 7 positions agree with TRBD1. Trimming cost V 5 bases and J 2 bases; bases outside gene matches: 8. Germline lookup yields CDR1 DFQATT and CDR2 SNEGSKA (reference sequence). This CDR3 region has 14 residues.

The chain combines TRBV28 with TRBJ2-1; D is unresolved. Germline V lookup: CDR1 MDHEN, CDR2 SYDVKM. Between the trimmed V and J ends, which lost 3 bases and 8 bases, there was a span of 8 bases. This CDR3 is 12 amino acids long. In nucleotides, the CDR3 is TGTGCCAGCAGTTTGAATCAGGATGAGCAGTTCTTC. Its translation is CASSLNQDEQFF.

The chain joins TRBV5-1 to TRBJ1-5; D is uncertain. There are 13 residues in the CDR3. The V and J ends lost 2 bases and 3 bases respectively, with 6 bases between them. Germline CDR1 SGHRS, CDR2 YFSETQ. This CDR3 is CASSFSINQPQHF. CDR3 nucleotides: TGCGCCAGCAGCTTCTCGATCAATCAGCCCCAGCATTTT.

The chain carries TRBV6-2 or TRBV6-3 and TRBJ1-2; D gene unclear. Germline CDR1 and CDR2: MNHEY and SVGEGT. Trimming took 0 bases from V and 3 from J, leaving 11 bases between them. This CDR3 comprises 15 residues. DNA for the CDR3: TGTGCCAGCAGTTACTCCGCCTTGGTTGACTATGGCTACACCTTC. Protein: CASSYSALVDYGYTF.

The gene calls are TRBV10-3 and TRBJ1-1, with D possibly being TRBD1 (6 bases). Germline-derived CDR1 and CDR2 are ENHRY and SYGVKD. The CDR3 is made up of 14 amino acids. Trimming shortened V by 5 bases and J by 6 bases, and 16 bases separated the two germline ends. The CDR3 DNA follows: TGTGCCATCAGTTGGTCAGGGGAGTTCGCTGAAGCTTTCTTT. Residues: CAISWSGEFAEAFF.

The chain links TRBV11-2 to TRBJ1-2; the D gene is possibly TRBD1 (5 bases). The CDR3 spans 14 residues. Germline assignment: CDR1 SGHAT and CDR2 FQNNGV. Trimming took 4 bases from V and 4 from J, leaving 13 bases between them. CDR3: CASSWTDRAYGYTF. The CDR3 nucleotides are TGTGCCAGCAGCTGGACCGACAGAGCCTATGGCTACACCTTC.

The chain recombines TRBV11-1 with TRBJ2-7; 8 bases map to TRBD1. Looked up from germline, CDR1 is SGHAT and CDR2 is FQDESV (reference sequence). The CDR3 covers 14 residues. The V segment lost 2 bases and the J segment 5 bases; nucleotides outside the gene matches: 5. In DNA, the CDR3 is TGTGCCAGCAGCTTACAGGGGGCTGGTGACGAGCAGTACTTC. It encodes CASSLQGAGDEQYF.

The genes are TRBV10-1 and TRBJ1-5; tentatively, D is TRBD1 (6 bases). Trimming took 6 bases from V and 9 from J, leaving 15 bases between them. The CDR3 spans 13 residues. Per germline, CDR1 WNHNN and CDR2 SYGVQD (reference sequence). CDR3 protein: CASSGGTFAPQHF. CDR3 DNA sequence: TGCGCCAGCAGCGGTGGGACATTCGCGCCCCAGCATTTT.

In this sample, this clonotype turned up a few times. This chain connects TRBV5-1 to TRBJ2-5, with no clear D. This CDR3 is 12 amino acids long. The germline CDR1 and CDR2 sequences are SGHRS and YFSETQ. V was clipped by 10 bases and J by 2 bases, with 12 bases between them. The CDR3 reads CAYQRPQETQYF. In nucleotides, the CDR3 is TGCGCCTACCAACGGCCTCAAGAGACCCAGTACTTC.

Within the sample, this clonotype is medium-sized. The V gene is TRBV11-2, the J gene TRBJ2-3, with D perhaps TRBD1 or TRBD2 (5 bases each). The V end was cut by 2 bases, the J end by 2 bases, with 8 bases between. CDR3 length equals 14 residues. Germline V gene data show CDR1 as SGHAT and CDR2 as FQNNGV. Written as DNA, the CDR3 is TGTGCCAGCAGCTTATTGGGACCCACAGATACGCAGTATTTT. It translates to CASSLLGPTDTQYF.

This chain uses TRBV6-1 with TRBJ2-2; TRBD2 matches at 7 bases. The germline CDR1 and CDR2 sequences are MNHNS and SASEGT. This CDR3 is 15 amino acids long. With 5 bases clipped from V and 3 bases from J, the junction kept 6 bases outside the gene matches. CDR3 nucleotide sequence: TGTGCCAGCAGTCGTGTGGGGAGGGACACCGGGGAGCTGTTTTTT. Protein: CASSRVGRDTGELFF.

The chain couples TRBV10-3 to TRBJ2-7; possible D gene TRBD1, 5 bases. The V end lost 3 bases, the J end lost 0 bases, and 15 bases lay between the germline ends. CDR3 size: 16 residues. Looked up from germline, CDR1 is ENHRY and CDR2 is SYGVKD. DNA for the CDR3: TGTGCCATCAGTGACCCAGGGTCAGATAGCTCCTACGAGCAGTACGTC. Its protein product is CAISDPGSDSSYEQYV.